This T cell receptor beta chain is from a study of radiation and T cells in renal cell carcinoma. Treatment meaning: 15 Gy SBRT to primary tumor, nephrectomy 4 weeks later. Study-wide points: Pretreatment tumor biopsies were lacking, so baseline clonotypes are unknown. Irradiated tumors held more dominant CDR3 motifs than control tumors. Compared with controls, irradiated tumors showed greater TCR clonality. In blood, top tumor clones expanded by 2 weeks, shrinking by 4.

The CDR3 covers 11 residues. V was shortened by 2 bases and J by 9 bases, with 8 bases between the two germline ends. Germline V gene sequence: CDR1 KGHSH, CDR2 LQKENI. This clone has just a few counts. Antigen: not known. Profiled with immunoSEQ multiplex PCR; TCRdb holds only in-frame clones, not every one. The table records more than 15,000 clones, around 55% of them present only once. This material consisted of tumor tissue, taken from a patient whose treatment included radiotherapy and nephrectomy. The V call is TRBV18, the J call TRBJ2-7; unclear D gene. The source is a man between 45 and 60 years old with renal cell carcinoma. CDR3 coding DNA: TGTGCCAGCTCACCATCTAGGAGGCAGTACTTC. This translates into CASSPSRRQYF.